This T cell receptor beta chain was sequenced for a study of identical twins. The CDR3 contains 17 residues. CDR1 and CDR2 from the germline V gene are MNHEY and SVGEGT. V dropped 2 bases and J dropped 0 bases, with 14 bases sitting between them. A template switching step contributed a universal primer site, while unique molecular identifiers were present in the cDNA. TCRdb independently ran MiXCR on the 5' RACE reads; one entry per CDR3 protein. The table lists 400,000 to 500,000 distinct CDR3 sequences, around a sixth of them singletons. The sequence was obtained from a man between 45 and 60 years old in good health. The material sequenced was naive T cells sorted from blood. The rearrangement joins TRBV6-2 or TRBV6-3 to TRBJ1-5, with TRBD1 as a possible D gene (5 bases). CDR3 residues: CASSYGHRGDSNQPQHF. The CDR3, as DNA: TGTGCCAGCAGTTACGGCCACCGGGGGGATAGCAATCAGCCCCAGCATTTT.